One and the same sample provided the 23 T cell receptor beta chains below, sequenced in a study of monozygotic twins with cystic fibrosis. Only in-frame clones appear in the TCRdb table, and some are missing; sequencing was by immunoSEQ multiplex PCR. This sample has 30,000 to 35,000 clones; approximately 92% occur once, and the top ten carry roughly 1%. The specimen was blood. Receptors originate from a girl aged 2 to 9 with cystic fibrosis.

The CDR3: CASLGQGSNEQFF. The CDR3 nucleotides are TGTGCCAGCCTTGGACAGGGTAGCAATGAGCAGTTCTTC. The J gene is TRBJ2-1, the V gene TRBV6-5; the match to TRBD1 covers 8 bases. Trimming cost V 8 bases and J 6 bases; bases outside gene matches: 6. Per the germline V gene, CDR1 is MNHEY and CDR2 is SVGAGI. This CDR3 region has 13 residues.

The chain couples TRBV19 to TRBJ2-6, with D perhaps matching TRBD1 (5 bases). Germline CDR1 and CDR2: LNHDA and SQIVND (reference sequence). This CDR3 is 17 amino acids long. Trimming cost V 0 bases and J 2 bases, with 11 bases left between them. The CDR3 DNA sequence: TGTGCCAGTAGTATAGACGTCAGGGCAACTGGGGCCAACGTCCTGACTTTC. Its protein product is CASSIDVRATGANVLTF.

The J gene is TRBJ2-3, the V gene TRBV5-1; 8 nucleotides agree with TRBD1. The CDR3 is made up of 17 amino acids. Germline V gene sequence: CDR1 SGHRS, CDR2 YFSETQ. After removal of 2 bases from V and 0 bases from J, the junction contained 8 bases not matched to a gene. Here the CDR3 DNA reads TGCGCCAGCAGCTTAGGGACAGGAGGTTCTAGCACAGATACGCAGTATTTT. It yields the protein CASSLGTGGSSTDTQYF.

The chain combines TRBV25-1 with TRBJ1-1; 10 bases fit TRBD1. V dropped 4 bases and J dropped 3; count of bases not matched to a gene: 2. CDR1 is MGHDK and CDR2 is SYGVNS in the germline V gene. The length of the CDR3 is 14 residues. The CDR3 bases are TGTGCCAGCAGTGGGACAGGGGGTCACACTGAAGCTTTCTTT. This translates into CASSGTGGHTEAFF. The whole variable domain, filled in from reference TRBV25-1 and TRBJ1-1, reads EADIYQTPRYLVIGTGKKITLECSQTMGHDKMYWYQQDPGMELHLIHYSYGVNSTEKGDLSSESTVSRIRTEHFPLTLESARPSHTSQYLCASSGTGGHTEAFFGQGTRLTVV.

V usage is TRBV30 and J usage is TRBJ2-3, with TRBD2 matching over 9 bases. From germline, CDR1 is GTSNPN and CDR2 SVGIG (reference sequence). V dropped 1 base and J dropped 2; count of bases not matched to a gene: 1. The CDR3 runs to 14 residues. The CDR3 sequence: CAWSASGNTDTQYF. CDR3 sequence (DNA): TGTGCCTGGAGTGCTAGCGGGAACACAGATACGCAGTATTTT.

The CDR3 is CASSPVGRSYGYTF. The CDR3 DNA reads as TGTGCCAGCAGCCCCGTAGGGAGGTCATATGGCTACACCTTC. V is TRBV7-9 and J is TRBJ1-2; no reliable D call. V was shortened by 5 bases and J by 5 bases, with 15 bases between the two germline ends. Germline CDR1 and CDR2: SEHNR and FQNEAQ (reference sequence). The CDR3 consists of 14 residues.

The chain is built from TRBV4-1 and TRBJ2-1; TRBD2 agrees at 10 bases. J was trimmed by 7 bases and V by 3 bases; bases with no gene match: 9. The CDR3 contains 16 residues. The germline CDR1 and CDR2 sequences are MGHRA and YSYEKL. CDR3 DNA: TGCGCCAGCAGCCACTCCAGCGGGAGGGGATCAAATGAGCAGTTCTTC. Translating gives CASSHSSGRGSNEQFF.

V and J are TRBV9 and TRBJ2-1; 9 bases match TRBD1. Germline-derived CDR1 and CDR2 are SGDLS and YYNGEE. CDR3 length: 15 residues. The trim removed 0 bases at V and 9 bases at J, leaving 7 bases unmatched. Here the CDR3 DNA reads TGTGCCAGCAGCGTAGGGGACAGGGTGGGGATTGAGCAGTTCTTC. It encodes CASSVGDRVGIEQFF.

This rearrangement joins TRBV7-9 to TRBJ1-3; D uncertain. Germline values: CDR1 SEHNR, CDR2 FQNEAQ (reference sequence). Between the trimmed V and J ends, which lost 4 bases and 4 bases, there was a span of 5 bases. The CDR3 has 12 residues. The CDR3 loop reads CASSSEGNTIYF. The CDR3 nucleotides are TGTGCCAGCAGCTCAGAAGGAAACACCATATATTTT.

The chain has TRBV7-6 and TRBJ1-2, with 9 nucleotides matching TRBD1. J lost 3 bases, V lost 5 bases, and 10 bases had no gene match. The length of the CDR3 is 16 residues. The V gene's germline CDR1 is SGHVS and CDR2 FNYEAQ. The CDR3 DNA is TGTGCCAGCAGCCTACTAACAGGGGGCGAAGACTATGGCTACACCTTC. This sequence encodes CASSLLTGGEDYGYTF.

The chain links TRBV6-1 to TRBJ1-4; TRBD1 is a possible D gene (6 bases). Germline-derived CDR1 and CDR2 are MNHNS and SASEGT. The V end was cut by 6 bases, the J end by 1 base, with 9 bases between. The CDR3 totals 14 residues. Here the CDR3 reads CASRQQGTNEKLFF. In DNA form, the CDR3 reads TGTGCCAGCAGGCAACAGGGAACTAATGAAAAACTGTTTTTT.

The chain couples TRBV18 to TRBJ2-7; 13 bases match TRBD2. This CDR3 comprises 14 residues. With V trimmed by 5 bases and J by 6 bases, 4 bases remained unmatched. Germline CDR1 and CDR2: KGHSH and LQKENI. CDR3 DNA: TGTGCCAGCTCAGAAGGACTAGCGGGAGTCGAGCAGTACTTC. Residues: CASSEGLAGVEQYF.

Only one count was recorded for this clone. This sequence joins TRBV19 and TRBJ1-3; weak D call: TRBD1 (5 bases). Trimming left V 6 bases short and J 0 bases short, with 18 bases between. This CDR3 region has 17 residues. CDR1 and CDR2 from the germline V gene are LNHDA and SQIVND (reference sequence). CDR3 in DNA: TGTGCCAGTAGCCAAACCCGGGACTCTTTCTCTGGAAACACCATATATTTT. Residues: CASSQTRDSFSGNTIYF.

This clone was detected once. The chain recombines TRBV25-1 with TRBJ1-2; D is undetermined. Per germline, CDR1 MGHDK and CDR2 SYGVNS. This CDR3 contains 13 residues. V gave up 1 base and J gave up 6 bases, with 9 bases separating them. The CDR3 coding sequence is TGTGCCAGCAGTGAATTCGACCAACATGGCTACACCTTC. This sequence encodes CASSEFDQHGYTF.

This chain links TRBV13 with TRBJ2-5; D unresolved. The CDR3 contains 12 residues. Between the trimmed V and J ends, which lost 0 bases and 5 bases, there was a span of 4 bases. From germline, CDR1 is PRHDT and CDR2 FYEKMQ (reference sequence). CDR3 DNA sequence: TGTGCCAGCAGCTTAGGTGTCGAGACCCAGTACTTC. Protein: CASSLGVETQYF.

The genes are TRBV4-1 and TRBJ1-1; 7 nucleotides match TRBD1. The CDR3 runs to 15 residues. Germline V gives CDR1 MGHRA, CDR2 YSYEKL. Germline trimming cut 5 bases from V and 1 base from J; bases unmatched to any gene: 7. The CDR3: CASSVSGQANTEAFF. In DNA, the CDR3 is TGCGCCAGCAGCGTAAGTGGACAGGCGAACACTGAAGCTTTCTTT.

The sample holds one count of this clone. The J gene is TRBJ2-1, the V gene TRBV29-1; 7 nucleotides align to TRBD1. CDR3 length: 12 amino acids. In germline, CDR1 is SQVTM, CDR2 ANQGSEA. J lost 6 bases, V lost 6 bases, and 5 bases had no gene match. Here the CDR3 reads CSVPRDSNEQFF. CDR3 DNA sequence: TGCAGCGTGCCCCGGGACAGCAATGAGCAGTTCTTC.

CDR3 sequence (DNA): TGTGCCTGGAGTCCCCCGCGAGGCGGCTCCAAATCCTACGAGCAGTACTTC. Translated: CAWSPPRGGSKSYEQYF. The chain couples TRBV30 to TRBJ2-7; D is undetermined. Per the germline V gene, CDR1 is GTSNPN and CDR2 is SVGIG (reference sequence). This CDR3 comprises 17 residues. Deletions cut 2 bases from V and 1 base from J, with 21 bases between.

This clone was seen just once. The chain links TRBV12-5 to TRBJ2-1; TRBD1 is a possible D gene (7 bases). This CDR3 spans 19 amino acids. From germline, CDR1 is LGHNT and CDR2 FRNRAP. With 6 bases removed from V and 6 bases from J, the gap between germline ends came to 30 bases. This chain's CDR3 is CASGNQRQQGGYLSNEQFF. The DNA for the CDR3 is TGTGCTAGTGGCAACCAAAGGCAGCAGGGGGGTTATTTAAGCAATGAGCAGTTCTTC.

CDR3 amino acids: CASSRAGPLGGYTF. The CDR3 nucleotides read TGTGCCAGCAGCCGGGCCGGACCCCTTGGAGGCTACACCTTC. V and J are TRBV7-2 and TRBJ1-2; D not resolved. The germline V gene encodes CDR1 SGHTA and CDR2 FQGNSA. CDR3 length: 14 amino acids. V shed 5 bases and J shed 8 bases, with 18 bases lying between them.

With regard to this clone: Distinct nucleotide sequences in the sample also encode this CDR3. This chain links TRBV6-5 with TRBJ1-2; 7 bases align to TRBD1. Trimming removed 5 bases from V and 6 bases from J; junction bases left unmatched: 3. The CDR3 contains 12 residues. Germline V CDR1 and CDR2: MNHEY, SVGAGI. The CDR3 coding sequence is TGTGCCAGCAGTCAGGGGGGCGATGGCTACACCTTC. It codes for CASSQGGDGYTF.

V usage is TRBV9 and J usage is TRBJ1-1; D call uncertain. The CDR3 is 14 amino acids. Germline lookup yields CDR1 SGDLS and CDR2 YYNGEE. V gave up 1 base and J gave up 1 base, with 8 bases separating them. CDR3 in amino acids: CASSVYPANTEAFF. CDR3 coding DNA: TGTGCCAGCAGCGTATACCCAGCGAACACTGAAGCTTTCTTT.

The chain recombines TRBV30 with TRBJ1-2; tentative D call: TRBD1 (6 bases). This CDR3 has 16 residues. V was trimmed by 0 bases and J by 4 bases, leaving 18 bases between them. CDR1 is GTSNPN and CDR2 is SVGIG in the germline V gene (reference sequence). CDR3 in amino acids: CAWSVPVYRVGYGYTF. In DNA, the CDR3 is TGTGCCTGGAGTGTACCGGTATACAGGGTGGGCTATGGCTACACCTTC. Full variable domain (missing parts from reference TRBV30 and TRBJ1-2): SQTIHQWPATLVQPVGSPLSLECTVEGTSNPNLYWYRQAAGRGLQLLFYSVGIGQISSEVPQNLSASRPQDRQFILSSKKLLLSDSGFYLCAWSVPVYRVGYGYTFGSGTRLTVV.